This is a list of T cell receptor beta chains from one sample in a study of vaccination and CD4 T cells after COVID-19. The antigens these receptors bind are not known. Using its own MiXCR run on the PCR reads, TCRdb lists one record per CDR3 protein. The table lists fewer than 15,000 distinct CDR3 sequences, 35% to 50% of them singletons. What was sequenced was CD4+ T cells from blood, cultured in vitro. All receptors come from a human donor who had recovered from COVID-19. The CDR3 runs from the conserved cysteine through the conserved F or W. A D gene is named only where the DNA matches it firmly. The size field is filled for only some rows; it gives once, few, many or a size class.

j_call clone_size d_call v_call cdr3_nt cdr3_aa
TRBJ1-2 few TRBD1 TRBV7-8 TGTGCCAGCAGCTTTGGACAGGAGTATGGCTACACCTTC CASSFGQEYGYTF
TRBJ1-1 - TRBD1 TRBV6-1 TGTGCCAGCAGGCTTACCGGGACAGGTGGGGTTGAAGCTTTCTTT CASRLTGTGGVEAFF
TRBJ1-2 few TRBD1 TRBV19 TGTGCCAGCCGGGTCCCGGGACAGGGAACTTCAGGCTACACCTTC CASRVPGQGTSGYTF
TRBJ2-3 - - TRBV20-1 TGCAGTGCTAGGGAAAGGGGTCGGGGTACAGATACGCAGTATTTT CSARERGRGTDTQYF
TRBJ1-6 - - TRBV5-1 TGCGCCAGCAGCTGGGATCTCGACAGGCGAAATTCACCCCTCCACTTT CASSWDLDRRNSPLHF
TRBJ1-5 few TRBD1 TRBV6-1 TGTGCCAGCAGCGCGGACAGGGGCCAGCATTTT CASSADRGQHF
TRBJ1-1 - - TRBV9 TGTGCCAGCAGCGTAGTCGCACAGGGAAACACTGAAGCTTTCTTT CASSVVAQGNTEAFF
TRBJ2-6 few - TRBV20-1 TGCAGTGTCGCGACCGGAATTGACTCTGGGGCCAACGTCCTGACTTTC CSVATGIDSGANVLTF
TRBJ2-3 - - TRBV29-1 TGCAGCGTTGTTAAAGATACGCAGTATTTT CSVVKDTQYF
TRBJ1-1 medium-sized - TRBV11-3 TGTGCCAGCAGCTTAAACTCGGGGGAAGCTTTCTTT CASSLNSGEAFF
TRBJ2-7 - - TRBV19 TGTGCCAGTAGTATGGAGTGGGATTCCTACGAGCAGTACTTC CASSMEWDSYEQYF
TRBJ2-7 few TRBD1 TRBV19 TGTGCCAGTACAGACAGGGTTGGCGAGCAGTACTTC CASTDRVGEQYF
TRBJ1-1 - - TRBV6-1 TGTGCCAGCATGAGAGGGGACGGGCTAATGAACACTGAAGCTTTCTTT CASMRGDGLMNTEAFF
TRBJ2-7 - - TRBV5-1 TGCGCCAGCAGCATCATCGACTACGAGCAGTACTTC CASSIIDYEQYF
TRBJ1-2 - - TRBV27 TGTGCCAGCAGTGGTCAGGACGGGAATGGCTACACCTTC CASSGQDGNGYTF
TRBJ2-3 - - TRBV24-1 TGTGCCACCAGTGATCCCCATTTCGGCACAGATGCGCAGTATTTT CATSDPHFGTDAQYF
TRBJ1-6 - - TRBV30 TGTGCCTGGAGCGTATTAGGACGGAATAATTCACCCCTCCACTTT CAWSVLGRNNSPLHF
TRBJ1-6 - - TRBV10-3 TGTGCCATCAGTGAGCAACAACCCAATTCACCCCTCCACTTT CAISEQQPNSPLHF
TRBJ2-3 few TRBD1 TRBV15 TGTGCCACCAGCAGAGGACAGGGTTCCGATACGCAGTATTTT CATSRGQGSDTQYF
TRBJ2-1 - TRBD2 TRBV6-1 TGTGCCAGCAGGCAAGGACTAGCGGCCGCCAATGAGCAGTTCTTC CASRQGLAAANEQFF
TRBJ1-1 once TRBD1 TRBV30 TGTGCCTGGAGGAAAACAGGGGCGACTGAAGCTTTCTTT CAWRKTGATEAFF
TRBJ2-3 - TRBD2 TRBV6-1 TGTGCCAGCAGCGACGGTGCGGGGGTCACAGATACGCAGTATTTT CASSDGAGVTDTQYF
TRBJ1-2 - TRBD1 TRBV6-2/TRBV6-3 TGTGCCAGCAGTTACGCAAATACCGGGACAGCATCCTATGGCTACACCTTC CASSYANTGTASYGYTF
TRBJ1-5 few - TRBV24-1 TGTGCCACCAGTGATTTGAACGGGAGGCCCCAGCATTTT CATSDLNGRPQHF
TRBJ2-5 - - TRBV2 TGTGCCAGCAGTAGACAGCGTAAAGAGACCCAGTACTTC CASSRQRKETQYF
TRBJ2-7 few - TRBV6-1 TGTGCCAGCACATCGACAAACTACGAGCAGTACTTC CASTSTNYEQYF
TRBJ1-2 - TRBD1 TRBV2 TGTGCCAGCAGTGAAGCCTACTTCTCCGGGACAGCATATGGCTACACCTTC CASSEAYFSGTAYGYTF
TRBJ1-2 - - TRBV15 TGTGCCACCAGCAGTCTCCTTGGGGGCTACACCTTC CATSSLLGGYTF
TRBJ1-1 few - TRBV20-1 TGCAGTGCTAGTGTAGAGGCAGGGAGGGCCGCTGAAGCTTTCTTT CSASVEAGRAAEAFF
TRBJ1-1 - TRBD1 TRBV7-2 TGTGCCAGCAGCTCATCCGGGACAGTGAACACTGAAGCTTTCTTT CASSSSGTVNTEAFF
TRBJ2-1 - - TRBV11-2 TGTGCCAGCAGCTTACCGGAAAGCTCCTACAATGAGCAGTTCTTC CASSLPESSYNEQFF
TRBJ2-7 - TRBD1 TRBV15 TGTGCCACCAGCAGAGCAGGGGGATCCTACGAGCAGTACTTC CATSRAGGSYEQYF
TRBJ2-3 - - TRBV4-1 TGCGCCAGCAGCCAAGAACATGGGGCCCGGAGGGCGGGCACAGATACGCAGTATTTT CASSQEHGARRAGTDTQYF
TRBJ1-3 - - TRBV5-6 TGTGCCAGCAGCTTGGTAACAGGAGCAGGAAACACCATATATTTT CASSLVTGAGNTIYF
TRBJ1-2 - - TRBV6-2/TRBV6-3 TGTGCCAGCAGCTTAAAGGGACGGTTAGCTAACTATGGCTACACCTTC CASSLKGRLANYGYTF
TRBJ2-1 few TRBD2 TRBV4-2 TGTGCCAGCAAGACTAGCGGGAGGTCGACCTACAATGAGCAGTTCTTC CASKTSGRSTYNEQFF
TRBJ2-3 few - TRBV19 TGTGCCAGTAGTATAACCTGGACAGCCACAGATACGCAGTATTTT CASSITWTATDTQYF
TRBJ2-3 - - TRBV7-2 TGTGCCAGCAGCTCCCGACTAGGAGATACGCAGTATTTT CASSSRLGDTQYF
TRBJ2-5 - TRBD2 TRBV6-1 TGTGCCAGCAGTGAAGTAGCGGGAGCCCAAGAGACCCAGTACTTC CASSEVAGAQETQYF
TRBJ1-2 few - TRBV7-2 TGTGCCAGCAGCCCCCCACAAAGGATTGGCTACACCTTC CASSPPQRIGYTF
TRBJ2-5 - - TRBV3-1 TGTGCCAGCAGCCAAGAGGCCGCGAAAGAGACCCAGTACTTC CASSQEAAKETQYF
TRBJ1-3 once - TRBV18 TGTGCCAGCTCACCAACCGGACTCTCTGGAAACACCATATATTTT CASSPTGLSGNTIYF
TRBJ2-3 few - TRBV2 TGTGCCAGCAGTGTTGGGGGCAGAGGCACAGATACGCAGTATTTT CASSVGGRGTDTQYF
TRBJ2-7 - TRBD2 TRBV20-1 TGCAGTGCTACCTCACTAGCGGGGGCCTACGAGCAGTACTTC CSATSLAGAYEQYF
TRBJ2-7 - - TRBV5-5 TGTGCCAGCAGCTTGGTCCCGGGGTATGGCTCCTACGAGCAGTACTTC CASSLVPGYGSYEQYF
TRBJ2-7 few - TRBV21-1 TGTGCCAGCAACATGGAGGGCTCCTACGAGCAGTACTTC CASNMEGSYEQYF
TRBJ1-1 few TRBD1 TRBV20-1 TGCAGTGCCAGGACAGGGGGGAACACTGAAGCTTTCTTT CSARTGGNTEAFF